Following are 4 T cell receptor beta chains from one sample sequenced in a study of memory CD4+ T cells and cytomegalovirus serostatus (dated by TCRdb to about 2019). A FACSAria II was used to sort memory CD4+ T cells, defined as single viable CD3+CD4+CD8-CD45RO+ cells. Library method: the immunoSEQ multiplex PCR assay. TCRdb holds this immuneACCESS table with in-frame rearrangements only. Some clones are missing; in checked studies, unresolved V genes explain under half, and the rest has no known cause. This sample is represented by some 44,000 clones; around 80% of them were singletons. The top ten clonotypes cover roughly 0.5% of the sample. The source material was memory CD4+ T cells from blood. The source is an adult in good health and CMV-seronegative.

The chain is built from TRBV27 and TRBJ1-5; TRBD1 matches 8 bases. Germline V lookup: CDR1 MNHEY, CDR2 SMNVEV (reference sequence). There are 17 residues in the CDR3. J gave up 0 bases and V 6 bases, and 10 bases lay outside the gene matches. CDR3 in DNA: TGTGCCAGCAGAGTGACAGGGGCGGGGTATAGCAATCAGCCCCAGCATTTT. Its translation is CASRVTGAGYSNQPQHF.

This clone was seen only a few times. This rearrangement joins TRBV7-2 to TRBJ2-7; 8 bases agree with TRBD1. Trimming removed 4 bases from V and 6 bases from J; junction bases left unmatched: 5. CDR3 size: 13 residues. Germline V lookup: CDR1 SGHTA, CDR2 FQGNSA. CDR3 sequence (DNA): TGTGCCAGCAGCTCCCAGACAGGGGCCGAGCAGTACTTC. Protein: CASSSQTGAEQYF.

V gene TRBV4-2 combines with J gene TRBJ2-1, with D hard to call. Per germline, CDR1 LGHNA and CDR2 YNFKEQ. The V end was cut by 0 bases, the J end by 8 bases, with 8 bases between. The CDR3 is 13 residues long. CDR3 region: CASSQDGRYEQFF. CDR3 sequence (DNA): TGTGCCAGCAGCCAAGACGGGCGATATGAGCAGTTCTTC.

This clone was picked up a small number of times. The chain links TRBV18 to TRBJ1-1; TRBD1 might be the D (5 bases). This CDR3 comprises 15 residues. The germline V gene encodes CDR1 KGHSH and CDR2 LQKENI. The ends were cut back, 8 bases at V and 7 bases at J, with 23 bases in the middle. CDR3 residues: CASRVRVAMESEAFF. The CDR3 region has the DNA TGTGCCAGCCGAGTCAGGGTCGCAATGGAGAGTGAAGCTTTCTTT.